Shown below are 29 T cell receptor beta chains from a single sample sequenced in a study of CD8 T cells in ankylosing spondylitis. TCRdb analysed the 5' RACE reads with MiXCR anew, one entry per CDR3 protein. The table shows nearly 25,000 distinct CDR3 sequences, with around a sixth occurring only once. Material for sequencing was blood. The receptors derive from a male donor with ankylosing spondylitis or in good health (not recorded which).

This clonotype occurred many times. This sequence joins TRBV13 and TRBJ2-7; D gene unclear. V lost 1 base and J 1 base, leaving 5 bases between the germline ends. The CDR3 length is 13 residues. Germline V gene sequence: CDR1 PRHDT, CDR2 FYEKMQ (reference sequence). For the CDR3, the DNA is TGTGCCAGCAGCTTAGCTGTGTCCTACGAGCAGTACTTC. Encoded protein: CASSLAVSYEQYF.

This chain uses TRBV4-1 with TRBJ1-5; 8 bases map to TRBD1. The CDR3 loop spans 14 amino acids. The junction had 4 bases not matched to a gene; V was cut back by 6 bases and J by 3 bases. The germline V gene has CDR1 MGHRA and CDR2 YSYEKL. The CDR3 here is CASSRTGYNQPQHF. The CDR3 DNA follows: TGCGCCAGCAGTCGGACAGGGTACAATCAGCCCCAGCATTTT.

This clonotype was seen more than once but under ten times. The J gene is TRBJ1-1, the V gene TRBV21-1; TRBD1 is taken as the D call from the table, unchecked against the DNA. TRBV21-1 is labeled a pseudogene. CDR3 length equals 14 residues. CDR3 DNA: TGTGCCAGCAGTGGGGCCAGGCGAAAATATGAGGCTTTCTTT. Protein product: CASSGARRKYEAFF.

This sequence joins TRBV29-1 and TRBJ1-5, with D possibly matching TRBD1 (6 bases). Trimming shortened V by 6 bases and J by 3 bases, and 12 bases separated the two germline ends. The CDR3 runs 13 residues. Germline V lookup: CDR1 SQVTM, CDR2 ANQGSEA. The CDR3, as DNA: TGCAGCGTCACCCCAGGGGCCAATCAGCCCCAGCATTTT. It is translated as CSVTPGANQPQHF.

The V and J genes are TRBV6-2 or TRBV6-3 and TRBJ2-4; TRBD2 is a possible D gene (6 bases). Trimming took 6 bases from V and 8 from J, leaving 17 bases between them. This CDR3 region has 14 residues. The germline V gene encodes CDR1 MNHEY and CDR2 SVGEGT. CDR3 in DNA: TGTGCCAGCAGGCCACTAGGAGGGCCTGACATTCAGTACTTC. Residues: CASRPLGGPDIQYF.

The table lists this clonotype with a few counts. The chain couples TRBV14 to TRBJ2-1, with D perhaps TRBD1 or TRBD2 (5 bases each). Germline V gene data show CDR1 as SGHDN and CDR2 as FVKESK. The length of the CDR3 is 15 residues. V dropped 4 bases and J dropped 4 bases, with 14 bases sitting between them. CDR3 sequence: CASSLGTFSYNEQFF. The DNA for the CDR3 is TGTGCCAGCAGCCTCGGGACCTTTTCGTACAATGAGCAGTTCTTC.

V is TRBV28 and J is TRBJ2-5, with a tentative D call TRBD1 (7 bases). The CDR3 is 15 amino acids. The ends were cut back, 5 bases at V and 7 bases at J, with 20 bases in the middle. Germline V CDR1 and CDR2: MDHEN, SYDVKM. CDR3 loop: CASSRGLTEGGTQYF. In nucleotides, the CDR3 is TGTGCCAGCAGTAGGGGGCTCACGGAGGGTGGGACCCAGTACTTC. Based on the CDR3 plus reference TRBV28 and TRBJ2-5, the full variable domain is DVKVTQSSRYLVKRTGEKVFLECVQDMDHENMFWYRQDPGLGLRLIYFSYDVKMKEKGDIPEGYSVSREKKERFSLILESASTNQTSMYLCASSRGLTEGGTQYFGPGTRLLVL.

The table lists this clonotype with many counts. This sequence joins TRBV19 and TRBJ2-2, with 9 bases that match TRBD2. V shed 6 bases and J 7 bases; nucleotides not matched to a gene: 6. The CDR3 length is 14 residues. In germline, CDR1 is LNHDA, CDR2 SQIVND (reference sequence). The CDR3 sequence is CASSPAGGFGELFF. For the CDR3, the DNA is TGTGCCAGTAGCCCAGCGGGGGGTTTCGGGGAGCTGTTTTTT.

There are a few counts of this clonotype. CDR3 protein: CASRGTRQGTNQPQHF. The CDR3 nucleotides are TGTGCCAGCAGAGGGACCCGGCAGGGCACCAATCAGCCCCAGCATTTT. The chain has TRBV10-3 and TRBJ1-5; the D gene is possibly TRBD1 (5 bases). Trimming shortened V by 10 bases and J by 3 bases, and 22 bases separated the two germline ends. Germline V gene lookup returns CDR1 ENHRY and CDR2 SYGVKD. The CDR3 consists of 16 residues.

This clonotype was observed many times. V gene TRBV7-2 combines with J gene TRBJ2-5; perhaps TRBD1 as D (6 bases). Germline V gene lookup returns CDR1 SGHTA and CDR2 FQGNSA. Trimming shortened V by 3 bases and J by 5 bases, and 10 bases separated the two germline ends. This CDR3 region has 13 residues. For the CDR3, the DNA is TGTGCCAGCAGCTTTGGGGGCTGGGAGACCCAGTACTTC. Its protein product is CASSFGGWETQYF.

This clonotype was seen many times. The V and J genes are TRBV6-2 or TRBV6-3 and TRBJ1-4; D not certain. This CDR3 is built from 15 residues. The germline gives CDR1 MNHEY, CDR2 SVGEGT. V was shortened by 2 bases and J by 5 bases, with 12 bases between the two germline ends. CDR3: CASSYKVNRNEKLFF. In nucleotides, the CDR3 is TGTGCCAGCAGTTACAAGGTCAACCGGAATGAAAAACTGTTTTTT.

This chain's CDR3 is CASSLSTEAFF. CDR3 nucleotide sequence: TGTGCCAGCAGCCTTAGTACTGAAGCTTTCTTT. The rearrangement joins TRBV4-2 to TRBJ1-1; D not certain. The CDR3 has 11 residues. V gave up 4 bases and J gave up 5 bases, with 5 bases separating them. Germline V lookup: CDR1 LGHNA, CDR2 YNFKEQ.

This sequence joins TRBV29-1 and TRBJ2-2; D remains ambiguous. CDR1 is SQVTM, CDR2 ANQGSEA, per germline. This CDR3 is 13 amino acids long. Trimming removed 4 bases at V and 5 bases at J, with 11 bases between. As DNA, the CDR3 is TGCAGCGTTGGGGCACTGGGGACCGGGGAGCTGTTTTTT. Translating it yields CSVGALGTGELFF.

This clonotype was seen a few times. CDR3 coding DNA: TGCAGCGTTGAACTAGCGGTCGACAATGAGCAGTTCTTC. Encoded protein: CSVELAVDNEQFF. The rearrangement links TRBV29-1 to TRBJ2-1; 7 nucleotides agree with TRBD2. The CDR3 runs to 13 residues. Germline CDR1 SQVTM, CDR2 ANQGSEA. The V segment lost 2 bases and the J segment 5 bases; nucleotides outside the gene matches: 3.

The table lists this clonotype with a few counts. CDR3 loop: CASSLDGQVNEQFF. The DNA for the CDR3 is TGTGCCAGCAGCTTAGACGGACAGGTCAATGAGCAGTTCTTC. The chain has TRBV11-2 and TRBJ2-1; 7 bases fit TRBD1. Germline CDR1 and CDR2: SGHAT and FQNNGV. J gave up 6 bases and V 0 bases, and 2 bases lay outside the gene matches. The CDR3 loop spans 14 amino acids.

This clonotype was observed a handful of times. The chain recombines TRBV5-4 with TRBJ2-2; D is ambiguous. Germline CDR1 SGHNT, CDR2 YYREEE (reference sequence). This CDR3 comprises 14 residues. The V gene lost 4 bases and the J gene lost 2 bases, with 9 bases spanning the gap. The CDR3 loop is CASSPRPNTGELFF. The CDR3 nucleotides are TGTGCCAGCAGCCCCCGACCAAACACCGGGGAGCTGTTTTTT.

In its sample, this clonotype was seen many times. The chain joins TRBV20-1 to TRBJ2-1; D is unresolved. With 0 bases removed from V and 5 bases from J, the gap between germline ends came to 8 bases. This CDR3 contains 13 residues. Germline V CDR1 and CDR2: DFQATT, SNEGSKA (reference sequence). DNA of the CDR3: TGCAGTGCTAGAGAAGCGCTCCACAATGAGCAGTTCTTC. This sequence encodes CSAREALHNEQFF.

This clonotype was detected only a few times. The chain combines TRBV28 with TRBJ1-1, with D maybe TRBD1 (6 bases). CDR1 and CDR2 from the germline V gene are MDHEN and SYDVKM. The CDR3 is made up of 16 amino acids. Trimming left V 7 bases short and J 8 bases short, with 26 bases between. CDR3 region: CASKSGPAWGRGEAFF. The CDR3, as DNA: TGTGCCAGCAAATCTGGCCCGGCATGGGGGCGAGGGGAAGCTTTCTTT.

The DNA for the CDR3 is TGTGCCAGCAGCTTTGGTCAGAAGACTAGCACAGATACGCAGTATTTT. Translation: CASSFGQKTSTDTQYF. The rearrangement links TRBV5-8 to TRBJ2-3, with D unresolved. Trimming removed 2 bases at V and 0 bases at J, with 13 bases between. Germline V lookup: CDR1 SGHTS, CDR2 YDEGEE. This CDR3 comprises 16 residues.

This rearrangement joins TRBV2 to TRBJ2-2, with TRBD2 identical over 13 bases. J gave up 2 bases and V 6 bases, and 3 bases lay outside the gene matches. Germline assignment: CDR1 SNHLY and CDR2 FYNNEI. The CDR3 is 16 residues long. CDR3 coding DNA: TGTGCCAGCAGGGGACTAGCGGGAACTAACACCGGGGAGCTGTTTTTT. Its translation: CASRGLAGTNTGELFF.

The chain carries TRBV7-2 and TRBJ1-5; 9 nucleotides agree with TRBD1. The CDR3 consists of 15 residues. The germline CDR1 and CDR2 sequences are SGHTA and FQGNSA. V lost 0 bases to trimming and J lost 5 bases; unmatched junction nucleotides: 2. The DNA of the CDR3 is TGTGCCAGCAGCTTAGCGACAGGGGGGGATCAGCCCCAGCATTTT. It translates to CASSLATGGDQPQHF.

The rearrangement joins TRBV6-6 to TRBJ2-2; 12 bases are shared with TRBD2. V lost 6 bases to trimming and J lost 5 bases; unmatched junction nucleotides: 7. The germline V gene has CDR1 MNHNY and CDR2 SVGAGI (reference sequence). CDR3 size: 16 residues. The CDR3 DNA reads as TGTGCCAGCAGGCCCACTAGCGGGAGGATAACCGGGGAGCTGTTTTTT. This translates into CASRPTSGRITGELFF.

There are a few counts of this clonotype. V and J are TRBV6-5 and TRBJ1-4; D is possibly TRBD1 (5 bases). CDR3 length: 14 residues. Germline loops: CDR1 MNHEY, CDR2 SVGAGI. The V and J ends lost 7 bases and 5 bases respectively, with 14 bases between them. CDR3 in DNA: TGTGCCAGCAATTCCGGGACGCCGAATGAAAAACTGTTTTTT. Protein sequence: CASNSGTPNEKLFF.

This clonotype came up many times. This rearrangement joins TRBV7-2 to TRBJ1-1; no firm D call. Germline CDR1 is SGHTA and CDR2 is FQGNSA. The CDR3 totals 14 residues. With 7 bases removed from V and 1 base from J, the gap between germline ends came to 13 bases. In nucleotides, the CDR3 is TGTGCCAGCAACTCGTGGGGTCGGAACACTGAAGCTTTCTTT. Its protein is CASNSWGRNTEAFF.

The sample holds many counts of this clonotype. The V gene is TRBV28, the J gene TRBJ1-6; perhaps TRBD1 as D (5 bases). CDR3 length: 15 amino acids. The V and J ends lost 10 bases and 0 bases respectively, with 13 bases between them. Germline CDR1 is MDHEN and CDR2 is SYDVKM. The CDR3 region has the DNA TGTGCCAAAGCCGGGGGGAGCTCCTATAATTCACCCCTCCACTTT. Protein sequence: CAKAGGSSYNSPLHF.

This clonotype was picked up many times. The chain recombines TRBV28 with TRBJ2-3; D gene unclear. Germline V gene data show CDR1 as MDHEN and CDR2 as SYDVKM. CDR3 length equals 15 residues. V lost 6 bases, J lost 5 bases, and 18 bases lay in between. CDR3 sequence (DNA): TGTGCCAGCAGCTACCCTGGACCGGGCGGAGATACGCAGTATTTT. It yields the protein CASSYPGPGGDTQYF.

This clonotype showed up many times. The rearrangement uses TRBV7-2 and TRBJ2-3; D gene unclear. V was clipped by 1 base and J by 4 bases, with 9 bases between them. Germline V gene lookup returns CDR1 SGHTA and CDR2 FQGNSA. The CDR3 has 14 residues. CDR3 residues: CASSLGHSADTQYF. The CDR3 DNA reads TGTGCCAGCAGCTTAGGGCACAGTGCAGATACGCAGTATTTT.

This clonotype turned up a few times. The rearrangement uses TRBV29-1 and TRBJ2-7; no reliable D call. CDR1 and CDR2 (germline): SQVTM, ANQGSEA. The CDR3 extends over 13 amino acids. Deletions cut 4 bases from V and 1 base from J, with 11 bases between. The CDR3 nucleotides are TGCAGCGTTGTGTGGGTGGGTTCCTACGAGCAGTACTTC. It translates to CSVVWVGSYEQYF.

The chain employs TRBV5-1 and TRBJ2-3; tentatively, D is TRBD2 (5 bases). The CDR3 is 14 residues long. Germline V lookup: CDR1 SGHRS, CDR2 YFSETQ. V lost 4 bases and J 4 bases, leaving 13 bases between the germline ends. CDR3 amino acids: CASSPRTGADTQYF. For the CDR3, the DNA is TGCGCCAGCAGCCCTCGGACCGGGGCAGATACGCAGTATTTT.